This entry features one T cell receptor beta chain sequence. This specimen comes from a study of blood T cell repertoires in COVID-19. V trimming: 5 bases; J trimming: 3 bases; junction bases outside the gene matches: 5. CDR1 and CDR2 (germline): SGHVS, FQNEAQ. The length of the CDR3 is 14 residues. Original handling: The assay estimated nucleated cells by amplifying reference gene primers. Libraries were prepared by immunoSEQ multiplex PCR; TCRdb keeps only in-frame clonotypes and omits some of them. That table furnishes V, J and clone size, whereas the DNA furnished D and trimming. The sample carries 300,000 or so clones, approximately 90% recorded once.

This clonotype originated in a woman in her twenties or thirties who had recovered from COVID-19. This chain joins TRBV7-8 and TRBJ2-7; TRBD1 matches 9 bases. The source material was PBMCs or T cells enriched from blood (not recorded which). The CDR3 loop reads CASSRVTGGYEQYF. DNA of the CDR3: TGTGCCAGCAGCCGAGTGACAGGGGGCTACGAGCAGTACTTC.